The present T cell receptor (beta chain) was sequenced within a study of shared clonotypes between healthy human individuals. Study-level information: Contributing individuals were two females and a few males aged 18 to 49. The study used three CD4 naive, three CD4 memory, two CD8 naive and one CD8 memory plate per donor.

The assay was immunoSEQ multiplex PCR, and TCRdb's table has in-frame clones only and misses some. Counted here are around 2.5 million clones, under 95% occurring once; the ten biggest clones make up 0.36%. V lost 2 bases to trimming and J lost 3 bases; unmatched junction nucleotides: 15. From germline, CDR1 is MNHNS and CDR2 SASEGT. The CDR3 is 19 amino acids. In the case of this clone: Its antigen is currently unknown.

Overall study findings and caveats: Donors were few, which limited the genetic and exposure-history diversity represented. Several donors shared approximately 5% of their naive CD4 clonotypes.

The specimen sequenced was naive CD4+ T cells from PBMCs. Subset meaning: CD45RA+ positively selected. V is TRBV6-1 and J is TRBJ2-2; 7 positions agree with TRBD2. This receptor was taken from a young man in good health. Some clones in this sample may be carry-over from other donors' samples. In nucleotides, the CDR3 is TGTGCCAGCAGTGAAAGAGCGGGGACGTCTTTTGCGTACACCGGGGAGCTGTTTTTT. Translation gives CASSERAGTSFAYTGELFF.